A single sample gave rise to the 16 T cell receptor beta chains below, sequenced in a study of blood T cell repertoires in COVID-19. The protocol was immunoSEQ multiplex PCR, while the TCRdb copy is restricted to in-frame clones and leaves out a portion. The table lists 250,000 to 400,000 clones, around 87% of them singletons. The sample comprised peripheral blood. All receptors come from a man aged 45 to 65 with active or convalescent COVID-19.

The chain links TRBV28 to TRBJ2-7; 9 bases line up with TRBD1. The CDR3 length is 15 residues. After removal of 4 bases from V and 5 bases from J, the junction contained 9 bases not matched to a gene. The germline V gene encodes CDR1 MDHEN and CDR2 SYDVKM. The chain's CDR3 is CASSSLGQGVNEQYF. CDR3 coding DNA: TGTGCCAGCAGTTCATTGGGACAGGGTGTCAACGAGCAGTACTTC.

The genes are TRBV27 and TRBJ1-2, with 7 bases identical to TRBD1. This CDR3 has 14 residues. The germline V gene encodes CDR1 MNHEY and CDR2 SMNVEV (reference sequence). V lost 8 bases to trimming and J lost 6 bases; unmatched junction nucleotides: 12. The CDR3: CASSNRGNKDGYTF. The CDR3 DNA reads as TGTGCCAGCTCCAACAGGGGCAATAAGGATGGCTACACCTTC.

The chain is built from TRBV7-9 and TRBJ1-5; D is unclear. Germline values: CDR1 SEHNR, CDR2 FQNEAQ (reference sequence). V lost 0 bases and J lost 0, with 18 bases in between. This CDR3 region has 19 residues. In DNA form, the CDR3 reads TGTGCCAGCAGCTTAGCGAGGATCGGGTTTACGGATAGCAATCAGCCCCAGCATTTT. This codes for CASSLARIGFTDSNQPQHF.

The chain uses TRBV15 and TRBJ2-5; TRBD1 agrees at 7 bases. This CDR3 has 19 amino acids. V shed 0 bases, J shed 2 bases, and the junction held 15 bases outside the gene matches. Germline V gives CDR1 LNHNV, CDR2 YYDKDF (reference sequence). In DNA form, the CDR3 reads TGTGCCACCAGCAGAGAAATCGCCTCACAGGGGATTCCTCAAGAGACCCAGTACTTC. Amino acid sequence: CATSREIASQGIPQETQYF.

The chain links TRBV5-1 to TRBJ2-2, with D perhaps TRBD1 (5 bases). V lost 5 bases to trimming and J lost 6 bases, with 14 bases between them. The CDR3 sequence is 14 residues long. The germline V gene encodes CDR1 SGHRS and CDR2 YFSETQ. The CDR3 spells CASSRSREPGELFF. CDR3 DNA: TGCGCCAGCAGTCGAAGCAGGGAACCCGGGGAGCTGTTTTTT.

The chain employs TRBV7-3 and TRBJ2-3; D call uncertain. Germline values: CDR1 SGHTA, CDR2 FQGTGA. The CDR3 totals 13 residues. Between the trimmed V and J ends, which lost 5 bases and 6 bases, there was a span of 12 bases. CDR3 nucleotides: TGTGCCAGCAGCCAAGCCCCACTGGATACGCAGTATTTT. Translating it yields CASSQAPLDTQYF.

This clone appeared a few times. The rearrangement joins TRBV19 to TRBJ1-3, with D possibly matching TRBD1 (5 bases). The CDR3 is 15 residues long. CDR1 LNHDA and CDR2 SQIVND come from the germline V gene (reference sequence). Trimming removed 2 bases at V and 2 bases at J, with 10 bases between. This chain's CDR3 is CASSITWGPGNTIYF. CDR3 in DNA: TGTGCCAGTAGTATAACTTGGGGCCCTGGAAACACCATATATTTT.

CDR3 DNA: TGTGCCAGCAGTTTTCGCATTCCGGGACAACTCATTAGCACAGATACGCAGTATTTT. Encoded protein: CASSFRIPGQLISTDTQYF. The chain is built from TRBV27 and TRBJ2-3; maybe TRBD1 (6 bases). The V and J ends lost 3 bases and 0 bases respectively, with 22 bases between them. The germline V gene encodes CDR1 MNHEY and CDR2 SMNVEV (reference sequence). CDR3 length: 19 residues.

The chain recombines TRBV11-2 with TRBJ1-6; D is undetermined. This CDR3 contains 13 residues. Germline V gives CDR1 SGHAT, CDR2 FQNNGV. Trimming removed 5 bases from V and 8 bases from J, with 10 bases in between. Here the CDR3 reads CASSKAPDSPLHF. For the CDR3, the DNA is TGTGCCAGCAGCAAAGCACCGGATTCACCCCTCCACTTT.

The J gene is TRBJ1-2, the V gene TRBV2, with D possibly matching TRBD1 (5 bases). CDR1 and CDR2 (germline): SNHLY, FYNNEI. Trimming removed 7 bases at V and 3 bases at J, with 12 bases between. The CDR3 is 13 amino acids. CDR3 sequence reads: CASMSRVDYGYTF. The DNA for the CDR3 is TGTGCCAGCATGAGCAGGGTCGACTATGGCTACACCTTC. The whole variable domain, remainder taken from reference TRBV2 and TRBJ1-2, is EPEVTQTPSHQVTQMGQEVILRCVPISNHLYFYWYRQILGQKVEFLVSFYNNEISEKSEIFDDQFSVERPDGSNFTLKIRSTKLEDSAMYFCASMSRVDYGYTFGSGTRLTVV.

The chain recombines TRBV10-3 with TRBJ2-7, with 13 bases aligning to TRBD2. V lost 2 bases, J lost 1 base, and 20 bases stayed unmatched. The length of the CDR3 is 22 residues. CDR1 is ENHRY and CDR2 is SYGVKD in the germline V gene. CDR3 nucleotides: TGTGCCATCAGTGAGCTAGGGGAGGGACGGACTAGCGGGAGATTCATGTCCTACGAGCAGTACTTC. Protein product: CAISELGEGRTSGRFMSYEQYF.

The chain uses TRBV15 and TRBJ1-1; a possible D gene is TRBD1 (5 bases). Trimming cost V 5 bases and J 6 bases, with 16 bases left between them. CDR3 length: 14 residues. Per the germline V gene, CDR1 is LNHNV and CDR2 is YYDKDF (reference sequence). DNA for the CDR3: TGTGCCACCAGCCCCTACTCGGGGGGTCCTGAAGCTTTCTTT. Translation gives CATSPYSGGPEAFF.

This clone has only one observation. The CDR3 coding sequence is TGTGCCAGCAGTTTATATGCAGGGACTGGAAACACCATATATTTT. Protein: CASSLYAGTGNTIYF. The chain couples TRBV28 to TRBJ1-3, with D possibly being TRBD1 (5 bases). Germline-derived CDR1 and CDR2 are MDHEN and SYDVKM. This CDR3 has 15 amino acids. Trimming pared 1 base from V and 2 bases from J, leaving 9 bases between.

The chain couples TRBV10-3 to TRBJ2-6, with 7 bases that match TRBD2. The CDR3 runs 18 residues. The junction had 9 bases not matched to a gene; V was cut back by 4 bases and J by 0 bases. Germline CDR1 is ENHRY and CDR2 is SYGVKD. The CDR3 reads CAISASGGRPSGANVLTF. CDR3 nucleotides: TGTGCCATCAGTGCCTCGGGGGGACGGCCCTCTGGGGCCAACGTCCTGACTTTC.

The rearrangement joins TRBV2 to TRBJ1-1; 8 bases match TRBD1. The CDR3 loop spans 15 amino acids. CDR1 and CDR2 from the germline V gene are SNHLY and FYNNEI. J gave up 5 bases and V 0 bases, and 5 bases lay outside the gene matches. This CDR3 reads CASSEAPTGVTEAFF. The CDR3 coding sequence is TGTGCCAGCAGTGAAGCCCCGACAGGGGTGACTGAAGCTTTCTTT.

The V and J genes are TRBV5-6 and TRBJ2-7, with D maybe TRBD1 (6 bases). The CDR3 contains 14 residues. Germline CDR1 reads SGHDT; CDR2 reads YYEEEE. The V gene lost 0 bases and the J gene lost 7 bases, with 14 bases spanning the gap. This CDR3 is CASSLGGPRSEQYF. CDR3 in DNA: TGTGCCAGCAGCTTGGGGGGGCCAAGATCAGAGCAGTACTTC.